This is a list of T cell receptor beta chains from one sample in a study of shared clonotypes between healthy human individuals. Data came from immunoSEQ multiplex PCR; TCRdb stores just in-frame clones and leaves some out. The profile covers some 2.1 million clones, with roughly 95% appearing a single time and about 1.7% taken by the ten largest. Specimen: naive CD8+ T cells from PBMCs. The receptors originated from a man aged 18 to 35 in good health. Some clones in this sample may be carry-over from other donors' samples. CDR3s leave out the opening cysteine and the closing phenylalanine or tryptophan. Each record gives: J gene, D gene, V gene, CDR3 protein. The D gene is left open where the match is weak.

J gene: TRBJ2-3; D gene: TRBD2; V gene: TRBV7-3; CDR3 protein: ASSLFGAGSSTDTQY
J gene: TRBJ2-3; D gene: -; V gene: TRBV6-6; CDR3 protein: ASSWQGFRTDTQY
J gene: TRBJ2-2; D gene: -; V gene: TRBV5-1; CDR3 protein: ASSGPLPNTGELF
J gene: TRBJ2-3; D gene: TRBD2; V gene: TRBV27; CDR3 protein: ASSYLTTSGTDTQY
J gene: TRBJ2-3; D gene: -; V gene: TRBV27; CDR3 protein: ASTKSHNTDTQY
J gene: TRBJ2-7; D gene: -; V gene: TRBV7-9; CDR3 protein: ASSLGLAGLSYEQY
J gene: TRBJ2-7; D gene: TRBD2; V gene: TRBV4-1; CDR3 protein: ASSPGLAGLRDEQY
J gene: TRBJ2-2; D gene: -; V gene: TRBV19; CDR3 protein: ASSIGGTGELF
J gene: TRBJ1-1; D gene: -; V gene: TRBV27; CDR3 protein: ASSLTTGMNTEAF
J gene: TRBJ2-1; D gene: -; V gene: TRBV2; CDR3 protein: ASSHGSTWVGKYNEQF
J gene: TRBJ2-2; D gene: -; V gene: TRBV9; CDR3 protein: ASASGTTNTGELF
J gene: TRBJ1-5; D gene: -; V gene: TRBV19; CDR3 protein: ASRNWGSNQPQH
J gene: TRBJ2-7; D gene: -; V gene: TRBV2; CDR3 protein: ASSEGRSSYEQY
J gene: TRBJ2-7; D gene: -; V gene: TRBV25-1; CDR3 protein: ASSKGRDYEQY
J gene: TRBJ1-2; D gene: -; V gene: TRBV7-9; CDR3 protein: ASSLGSGLPIGYT
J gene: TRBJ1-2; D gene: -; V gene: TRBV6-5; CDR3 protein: ASSFTGNGYT
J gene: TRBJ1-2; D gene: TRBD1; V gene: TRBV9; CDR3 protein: ASSVGGQGYGYT
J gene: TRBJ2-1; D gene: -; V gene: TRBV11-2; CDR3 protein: ASSEDYYNEQF
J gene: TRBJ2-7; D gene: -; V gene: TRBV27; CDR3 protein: ASSLSNSYPTLV
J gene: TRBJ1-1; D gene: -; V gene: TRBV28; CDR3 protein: ASSIQGGGMNTEAF
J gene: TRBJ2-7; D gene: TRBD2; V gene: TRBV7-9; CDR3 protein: ASSSPPDGRAHYEQY
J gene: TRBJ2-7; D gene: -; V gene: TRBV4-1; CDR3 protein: ASSQRAGQFYEQY
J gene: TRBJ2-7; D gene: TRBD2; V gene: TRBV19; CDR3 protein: ASSGRAGDEQY
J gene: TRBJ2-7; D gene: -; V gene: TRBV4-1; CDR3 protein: ASSQVDSRYEQY
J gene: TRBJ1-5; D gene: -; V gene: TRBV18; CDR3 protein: ASSWPYSNQPQH
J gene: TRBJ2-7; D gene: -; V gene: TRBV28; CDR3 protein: ASSFESSYEQY
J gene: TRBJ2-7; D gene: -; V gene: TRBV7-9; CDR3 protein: ASSLKVHEQY
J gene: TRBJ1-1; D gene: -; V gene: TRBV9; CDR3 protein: ASSAGGSVNTEAF
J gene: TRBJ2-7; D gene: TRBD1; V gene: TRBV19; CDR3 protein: ASSKQGVYEQY
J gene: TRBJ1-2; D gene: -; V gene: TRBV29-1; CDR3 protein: SVVLRTHGGYT
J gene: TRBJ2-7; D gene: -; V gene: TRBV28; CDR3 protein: ASTSALWDDEQY
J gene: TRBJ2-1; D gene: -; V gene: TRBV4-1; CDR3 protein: ASSQVEPRYNEQF
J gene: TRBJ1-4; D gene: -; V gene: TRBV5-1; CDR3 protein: ASSLEQNEKLF
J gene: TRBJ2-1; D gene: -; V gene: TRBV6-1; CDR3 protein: ASSVRDRYNEQF
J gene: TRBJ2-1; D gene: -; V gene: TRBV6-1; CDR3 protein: ASRKRPLDNEQF
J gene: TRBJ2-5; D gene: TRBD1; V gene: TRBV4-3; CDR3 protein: ASSPSTGQAETQY
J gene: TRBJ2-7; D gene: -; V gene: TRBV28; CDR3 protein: ASAFKSSYEQY
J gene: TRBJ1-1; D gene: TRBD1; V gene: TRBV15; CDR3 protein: ATSRRPGQGIGTEAF
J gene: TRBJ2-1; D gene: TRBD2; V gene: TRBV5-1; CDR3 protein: ASSATLLAGPYNEQF
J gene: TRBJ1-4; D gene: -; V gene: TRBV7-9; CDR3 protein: ASSDYPKVDEKLF
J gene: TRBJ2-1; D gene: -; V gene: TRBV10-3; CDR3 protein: AISDPMGPYNEQF
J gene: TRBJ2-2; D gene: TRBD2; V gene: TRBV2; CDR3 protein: ASSGTSGLFTGELF
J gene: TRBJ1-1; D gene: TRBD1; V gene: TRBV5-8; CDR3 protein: ASSFNPTGAAEAF
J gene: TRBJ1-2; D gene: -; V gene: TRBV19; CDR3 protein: ASKGGIGGESYT
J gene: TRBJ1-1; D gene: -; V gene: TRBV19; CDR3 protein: ASSIQGFAEAF
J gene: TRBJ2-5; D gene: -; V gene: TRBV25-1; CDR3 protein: ASSEGAGKETQY